The 8 T cell receptor beta chains below were found in one sample sequenced in a study of cytomegalovirus exposure and HLA in healthy donors. The PCR had 60 Vbeta and 13 Jbeta primers. The protocol was immunoSEQ multiplex PCR, while the TCRdb copy is restricted to in-frame clones and leaves out a portion. Of 65,000 to 100,000 clones in the sample, about three quarters were seen once. The sample taken for sequencing was PBMCs. These receptors were obtained from a female donor in good health and CMV-seronegative.

The chain couples TRBV14 to TRBJ2-7; D remains ambiguous. Germline V gene data show CDR1 as SGHDN and CDR2 as FVKESK. Trimming cost V 1 base and J 1 base, with 2 bases left between them. This CDR3 contains 12 residues. The CDR3 nucleotides are TGTGCCAGCAGCCAAGCATCCTACGAGCAGTACTTC. This gives the protein CASSQASYEQYF.

CDR3: CASSDRAGANVLTF. CDR3 in DNA: TGTGCCAGCAGTGACAGGGCTGGGGCCAACGTCCTGACTTTC. V is TRBV2 and J is TRBJ2-6, with a possible D match to TRBD1 (5 bases). Germline CDR1 SNHLY, CDR2 FYNNEI. Between the trimmed V and J ends, which lost 3 bases and 2 bases, there was a span of 5 bases. The CDR3 spans 14 residues.

The rearrangement joins TRBV10-3 to TRBJ2-7; TRBD2 aligns across 7 bases. Per the germline V gene, CDR1 is ENHRY and CDR2 is SYGVKD. The CDR3 spans 20 residues. The V and J ends lost 8 bases and 2 bases, in that order; junction bases with no gene match: 27. The CDR3 loop is CAIGPGSGAGGTGTTYEQYF. In nucleotides, the CDR3 is TGTGCCATCGGGCCGGGGAGTGGGGCCGGGGGGACTGGGACCACCTACGAGCAGTACTTC.

This clone was found a few times. The chain has TRBV5-4 and TRBJ2-5, with 10 bases that match TRBD2. The CDR3 consists of 14 residues. After removal of 3 bases from V and 1 base from J, the junction contained 0 bases not matched to a gene. Germline lookup yields CDR1 SGHNT and CDR2 YYREEE (reference sequence). CDR3 DNA sequence: TGTGCCAGCAGCTGGACTAGCGGCCAAGAGACCCAGTACTTC. It translates to CASSWTSGQETQYF.

This clone was detected only a few times. The chain employs TRBV2 and TRBJ2-2; a weak D match, TRBD1 (5 bases). V was cut by 4 bases and J by 6 bases, with 9 bases left in between. This CDR3 region has 13 residues. Germline V gene lookup returns CDR1 SNHLY and CDR2 FYNNEI. Here the CDR3 reads CASSAQGSGELFF. The CDR3 DNA sequence: TGTGCCAGCAGTGCTCAGGGATCCGGGGAGCTGTTTTTT.

The chain couples TRBV2 to TRBJ2-5; D may be TRBD1 (5 bases). This CDR3 comprises 11 residues. Germline CDR1 SNHLY, CDR2 FYNNEI. V was pared by 4 bases and J by 5 bases, with 5 bases between. The CDR3 DNA reads TGTGCCAGCAGTGGACAGGAGACCCAGTACTTC. Its protein is CASSGQETQYF.

The rearrangement links TRBV27 to TRBJ1-2; 11 bases fit TRBD1. This CDR3 has 15 amino acids. The V gene's germline CDR1 is MNHEY and CDR2 SMNVEV (reference sequence). The ends lost 4 bases at V and 4 bases at J; junction bases unmatched: 5. CDR3 coding DNA: TGTGCCAGCAGTTCTTGGACAGGGGGCGGCTATGGCTACACCTTC. It codes for CASSSWTGGGYGYTF.

This clone appeared a single time. The rearrangement uses TRBV6-5 and TRBJ2-3, with D possibly matching TRBD2 (6 bases). Germline values: CDR1 MNHEY, CDR2 SVGAGI. This CDR3 is 12 amino acids long. Trimming took off 6 bases at V and 5 bases at J, with 9 bases between the two ends. The CDR3 DNA reads as TGTGCCAGCAGGCCCGGGGGAGATACGCAGTATTTT. Its translation: CASRPGGDTQYF.